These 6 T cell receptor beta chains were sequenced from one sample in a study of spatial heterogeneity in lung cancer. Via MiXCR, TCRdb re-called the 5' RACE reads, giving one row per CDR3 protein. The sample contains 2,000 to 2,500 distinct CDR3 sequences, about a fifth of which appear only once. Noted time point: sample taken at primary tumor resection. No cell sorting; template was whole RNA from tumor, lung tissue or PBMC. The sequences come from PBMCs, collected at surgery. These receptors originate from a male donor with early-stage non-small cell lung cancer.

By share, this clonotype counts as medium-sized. The CDR3 sequence is CASIDRGKANSPLHF. Here the CDR3 DNA reads TGTGCCAGCATCGACAGGGGAAAAGCTAATTCACCCCTCCACTTT. The chain links TRBV21-1 to TRBJ1-6; TRBD1 was called by the table and not checked on the DNA. TRBV21-1 counts as a pseudogene. The CDR3 runs 15 residues.

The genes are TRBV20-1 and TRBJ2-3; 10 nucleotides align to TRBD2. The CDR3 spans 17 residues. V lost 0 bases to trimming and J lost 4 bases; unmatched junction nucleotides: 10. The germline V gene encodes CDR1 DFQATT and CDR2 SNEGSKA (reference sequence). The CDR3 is CSARDPFRSGRADTQYF. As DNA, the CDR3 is TGCAGTGCTAGAGACCCATTTCGGAGCGGGAGGGCAGATACGCAGTATTTT.

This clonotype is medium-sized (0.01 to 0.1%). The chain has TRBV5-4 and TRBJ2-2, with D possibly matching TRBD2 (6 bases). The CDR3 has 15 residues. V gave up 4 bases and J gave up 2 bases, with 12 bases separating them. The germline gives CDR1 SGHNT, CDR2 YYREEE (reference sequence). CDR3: CASSQKRVNTGELFF. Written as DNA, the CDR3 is TGTGCCAGCAGCCAGAAGCGGGTTAACACCGGGGAGCTGTTTTTT.

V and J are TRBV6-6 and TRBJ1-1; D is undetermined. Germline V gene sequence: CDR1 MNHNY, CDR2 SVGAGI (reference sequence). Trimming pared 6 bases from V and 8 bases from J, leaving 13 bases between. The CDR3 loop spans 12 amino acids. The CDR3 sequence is CASSHGKSEAFF. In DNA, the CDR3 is TGTGCCAGCAGCCACGGAAAAAGCGAAGCTTTCTTT.

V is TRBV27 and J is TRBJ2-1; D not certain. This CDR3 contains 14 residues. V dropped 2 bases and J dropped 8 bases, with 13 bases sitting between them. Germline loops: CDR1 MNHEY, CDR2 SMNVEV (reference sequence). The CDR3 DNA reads TGTGCCAGCAGTTTAAATCCCTCTGTCGATGAGCAGTTCTTC. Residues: CASSLNPSVDEQFF.

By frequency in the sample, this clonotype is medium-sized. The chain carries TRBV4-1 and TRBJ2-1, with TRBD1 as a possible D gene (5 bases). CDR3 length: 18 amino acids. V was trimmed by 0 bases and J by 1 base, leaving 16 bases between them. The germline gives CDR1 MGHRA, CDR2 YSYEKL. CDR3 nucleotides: TGCGCCAGCAGCCAAGACGGAACCGGCAGGGCGTCCTACAATGAGCAGTTCTTC. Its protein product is CASSQDGTGRASYNEQFF.